The 18 T cell receptor beta chains presented below share a single source sample, sequenced in a study of OX40 agonist ivuxolimab in advanced cancers. Some clones are missing from TCRdb's copy, which holds only in-frame ones; the method was immunoSEQ multiplex PCR. The table shows fewer than 50,000 clones, with more than 70% occurring only once. The starting material was CD4+ or CD8+ T cells sorted from blood, obtained in a trial of the OX40 agonist ivuxolimab. These receptors were taken from an adult with an advanced solid tumor such as melanoma, head and neck, liver or kidney cancer.

The chain combines TRBV6-1 with TRBJ2-3; TRBD2 aligns across 10 bases. CDR3 size: 18 residues. V shed 1 base, J shed 1 base, and the junction held 8 bases outside the gene matches. Germline V CDR1 and CDR2: MNHNS, SASEGT. The CDR3 protein is CASSEERGGSSGTDTQYF. CDR3 DNA: TGTGCCAGCAGTGAAGAGCGGGGGGGATCCTCTGGCACAGATACGCAGTATTTT.

Comment on this clone: The junction departs from germline at one end; a sequencing error may be responsible. V gene TRBV4-3 combines with J gene TRBJ1-2, with a possible D match to TRBD1 (6 bases). The germline V gene has CDR1 LGHNA and CDR2 YSLEER. The CDR3 spans 14 residues. CDR3 region: CASSQEAQGFGYTF. In nucleotides, the CDR3 is TGCGCCAGCAGTCAAGAAGCACAGGGATTTGGCTACACCTTC.

About this clone: At one end the junction does not follow the germline gene, possibly because of a read error. The genes are TRBV7-7 and TRBJ2-1; the match to TRBD1 covers 9 bases. CDR3 length: 15 amino acids. CDR1 SSHAT and CDR2 FNYEAQ come from the germline V gene (reference sequence). CDR3 in amino acids: CASSTGQGPYNEQFF. The CDR3, as DNA: TGTGCTAGCAGCACGGGACAGGGCCCATACAATGAGCAGTTCTTC.

The genes are TRBV6-1 and TRBJ1-2; D might be TRBD1 (6 bases). The CDR3 is 16 residues long. V dropped 1 base and J dropped 5 bases, with 17 bases sitting between them. Germline CDR1 reads MNHNS; CDR2 reads SASEGT. The CDR3 nucleotides are TGTGCCAGCAGTGAAGGAGGAGGGGGGACGGGGTATGGCTACACCTTC. This codes for CASSEGGGGTGYGYTF.

The chain is built from TRBV13 and TRBJ1-3; D is unresolved. CDR3 length: 15 amino acids. Germline CDR1 reads PRHDT; CDR2 reads FYEKMQ (reference sequence). V was trimmed by 0 bases and J by 0 bases, leaving 6 bases between them. CDR3 residues: CASSLGRRSGNTIYF. The CDR3 DNA reads as TGTGCCAGCAGCTTAGGCCGTCGCTCTGGAAACACCATATATTTT.

The chain joins TRBV7-8 to TRBJ2-1; 9 positions match TRBD1. The CDR3 loop spans 13 amino acids. The trim removed 3 bases at V and 7 bases at J, leaving 1 base unmatched. CDR1 is SGHVS and CDR2 is FQNEAQ in the germline V gene. For the CDR3, the DNA is TGTGCCAGCAGCTTCGGACAGGGGAATGAGCAGTTCTTC. It encodes CASSFGQGNEQFF.

The chain uses TRBV19 and TRBJ1-1; 9 bases align to TRBD1. Looked up from germline, CDR1 is LNHDA and CDR2 is SQIVND (reference sequence). This CDR3 contains 15 residues. With 3 bases clipped from V and 4 bases from J, the junction kept 6 bases outside the gene matches. CDR3 nucleotide sequence: TGTGCCAGTAGTATGGGACAGGGTTTCGGCACTGAAGCTTTCTTT. It is translated as CASSMGQGFGTEAFF. The full variable domain, in which reference TRBV19 and TRBJ1-1 provide the parts outside the CDR3, is DGGITQSPKYLFRKEGQNVTLSCEQNLNHDAMYWYRQDPGQGLRLIYYSQIVNDFQKGDIAEGYSVSREKKESFPLTVTSAQKNPTAFYLCASSMGQGFGTEAFFGQGTRLTVV.

The rearrangement joins TRBV2 to TRBJ1-1; D is undetermined. Germline V gives CDR1 SNHLY, CDR2 FYNNEI. The CDR3 length is 14 residues. Trimming removed 10 bases from V and 4 bases from J, with 19 bases in between. The CDR3 reads CAIQAGSSRTEAFF. CDR3 DNA sequence: TGTGCCATCCAGGCCGGGTCCTCACGCACTGAAGCTTTCTTT.

This chain uses TRBV11-2 with TRBJ2-5, with D perhaps matching TRBD1 or TRBD2 (5 bases each). Germline CDR1 is SGHAT and CDR2 is FQNNGV. Trimming took off 2 bases at V and 7 bases at J, with 17 bases between the two ends. The CDR3 sequence is 15 residues long. CDR3 DNA: TGTGCCAGCAGCTTACCCCACAGGTTGCGGGCGACCCAGTACTTC. Translating it yields CASSLPHRLRATQYF.

In nucleotides, the CDR3 is TGTGCCAGCTCACCGACCCCCCCCTCCGGGACCGGGGAGCTGTTTTTT. Its translation is CASSPTPPSGTGELFF. V usage is TRBV18 and J usage is TRBJ2-2; D remains ambiguous. The CDR3 runs 16 residues. Trimming stripped 3 bases from V and 5 bases from J, with 16 bases between. CDR1 is KGHSH and CDR2 is LQKENI in the germline V gene.

This chain connects TRBV2 to TRBJ1-4; D not certain. With 3 bases removed from V and 2 bases from J, the gap between germline ends came to 7 bases. Germline V gene lookup returns CDR1 SNHLY and CDR2 FYNNEI. This CDR3 spans 14 amino acids. The CDR3 nucleotides are TGTGCCAGCAGTGATGGTACCACTAATGAAAAACTGTTTTTT. Translation gives CASSDGTTNEKLFF.

The chain carries TRBV2 and TRBJ2-7; D ambiguous. Germline V gene data show CDR1 as SNHLY and CDR2 as FYNNEI. The CDR3 is made up of 12 amino acids. The germline V and J ends were trimmed by 8 bases and 3 bases, with 11 bases remaining between them. The CDR3 is CASQQGNYEQYF. The CDR3 bases are TGTGCCAGCCAGCAAGGGAACTACGAGCAGTACTTC.

V usage is TRBV7-8 and J usage is TRBJ1-5, with D possibly TRBD1 on 6 matching bases. The CDR3 consists of 15 residues. Trimming took off 0 bases at V and 6 bases at J, with 12 bases between the two ends. From germline, CDR1 is SGHVS and CDR2 FQNEAQ. The CDR3 is CASSLARGLAQPQHF. The CDR3 region has the DNA TGTGCCAGCAGCTTAGCCAGGGGCCTGGCTCAGCCCCAGCATTTT.

The rearrangement uses TRBV11-2 and TRBJ1-1, with D perhaps TRBD1 (6 bases). V dropped 1 base and J dropped 0 bases, with 9 bases sitting between them. The CDR3 runs to 15 residues. CDR1 SGHAT and CDR2 FQNNGV come from the germline V gene. The CDR3 here is CASSLGAGVNTEAFF. CDR3 bases: TGTGCCAGCAGCTTAGGGGCAGGGGTGAACACTGAAGCTTTCTTT.

This clone was detected a few times. This chain connects TRBV5-1 to TRBJ2-7, with 9 bases lining up with TRBD2. From germline, CDR1 is SGHRS and CDR2 YFSETQ. Trimming removed 4 bases from V and 2 bases from J; junction bases left unmatched: 4. CDR3 length: 14 residues. CDR3 coding DNA: TGCGCCAGCAGCCCGACTAGCGGTACCTACGAGCAGTACTTC. It encodes CASSPTSGTYEQYF.

This rearrangement joins TRBV2 to TRBJ2-3, with 9 bases that match TRBD1. CDR1 is SNHLY, CDR2 FYNNEI, per germline. The CDR3 runs to 15 residues. With 6 bases clipped from V and 5 bases from J, the junction kept 9 bases outside the gene matches. CDR3 nucleotides: TGTGCCAGCAGCCCACAGGGGGCTGGCGGAGATACGCAGTATTTT. Protein: CASSPQGAGGDTQYF.

The J gene is TRBJ2-5, the V gene TRBV19; no reliable D call. Germline CDR1 and CDR2: LNHDA and SQIVND (reference sequence). CDR3 length: 14 residues. Between the trimmed V and J ends, which lost 1 base and 5 bases, there was a span of 11 bases. CDR3 bases: TGTGCCAGTAGTATAGGGGTAGGGCACGAGACCCAGTACTTC. Translating it yields CASSIGVGHETQYF.

This chain links TRBV7-8 with TRBJ1-4; D unclear. Germline-derived CDR1 and CDR2 are SGHVS and FQNEAQ. Trimming removed 5 bases from V and 4 bases from J, with 8 bases in between. CDR3 length equals 13 residues. CDR3 DNA: TGTGCCAGCAGCCGCGGACTTAATGAAAAACTGTTTTTT. It encodes CASSRGLNEKLFF.